Given below is one T cell receptor beta chain in context. What it binds is not known. The record originates from a study of shared clonotypes between healthy human individuals. Germline V gives CDR1 SNHLY, CDR2 FYNNEI. Trimming stripped 8 bases from V and 5 bases from J, with 15 bases between. This CDR3 is built from 13 residues. General study points: Larger estimated richness was generally seen in naive subsets than in memory subsets. Sharing of clonotypes among donors was expected to vary with sequencing depth.

Per the original methods: Filtering differed, since immunoSEQ gave only junction sequences and no quality scores. The method was immunoSEQ multiplex PCR; TCRdb's version includes in-frame clones alone and lacks a portion of them. The V and J calls and clone size come from that table; D and trimming were worked out from the DNA. The sample consists of over a million clones, approximately 78% of them appearing once. The chain carries TRBV2 and TRBJ1-1; TRBD1 is a possible D gene (6 bases). The receptor's source is a man aged 18 to 29 in good health. Some clones in this sample may be carry-over from other donors' samples. Material for sequencing was memory CD4+ T cells from PBMCs. As to subset: CD45RA-negative fraction. The CDR3 sequence: CASEQGRLTEAFF. The CDR3 DNA is TGTGCCAGCGAACAGGGTCGTTTGACTGAAGCTTTCTTT. Full variable domain (rest looked up from reference TRBV2 and TRBJ1-1): EPEVTQTPSHQVTQMGQEVILRCVPISNHLYFYWYRQILGQKVEFLVSFYNNEISEKSEIFDDQFSVERPDGSNFTLKIRSTKLEDSAMYFCASEQGRLTEAFFGQGTRLTVV.